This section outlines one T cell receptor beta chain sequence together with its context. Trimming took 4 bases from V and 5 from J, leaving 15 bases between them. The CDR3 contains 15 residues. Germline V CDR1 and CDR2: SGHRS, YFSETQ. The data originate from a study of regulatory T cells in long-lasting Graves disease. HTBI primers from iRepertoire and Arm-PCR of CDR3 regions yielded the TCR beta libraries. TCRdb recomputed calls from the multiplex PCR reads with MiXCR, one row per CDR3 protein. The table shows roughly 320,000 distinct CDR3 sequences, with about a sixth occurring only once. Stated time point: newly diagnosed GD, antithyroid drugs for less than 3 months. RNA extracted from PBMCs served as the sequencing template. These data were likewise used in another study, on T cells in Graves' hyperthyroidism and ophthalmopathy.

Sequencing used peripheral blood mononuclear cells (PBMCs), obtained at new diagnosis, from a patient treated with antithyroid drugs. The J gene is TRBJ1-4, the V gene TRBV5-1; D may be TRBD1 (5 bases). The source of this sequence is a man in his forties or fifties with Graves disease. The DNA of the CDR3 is TGCGCCAGCAGCCCGGGGAAGGGGCCGAATGAAAAACTGTTTTTT. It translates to CASSPGKGPNEKLFF.